This T cell receptor (beta chain) appears in the sequencing data of a study of blood T cell repertoires in COVID-19. Assay: immunoSEQ multiplex PCR; the TCRdb copy retains only in-frame clones and omits some. The data contain under 300,000 clones, about 83% of them singletons. V was pared by 2 bases and J by 8 bases, with 3 bases of the junction left unmatched. The CDR3 sequence is 14 residues long. Germline values: CDR1 SGDLS, CDR2 YYNGEE. The rearrangement links TRBV9 to TRBJ1-6; 8 nucleotides agree with TRBD1. Sequencing used peripheral blood. The receptor was isolated from a human donor in a cohort sampled during active COVID-19. Here the CDR3 DNA reads TGTGCCAGCAGCGTGACAGGGGATTATTCACCCCTCCACTTT. Translation: CASSVTGDYSPLHF. The variable domain in full, with the rest retrieved from reference TRBV9 and TRBJ1-6, is DSGVTQTPKHLITATGQRVTLRCSPRSGDLSVYWYQQSLDQGLQFLIQYYNGEERAKGNILERFSAQQFPDLHSELNLSSLELGDSALYFCASSVTGDYSPLHFGNGTRLTVT.